This T cell receptor (beta chain) was captured by sequencing in a study of blood T cells in healthy people across ages (dated by TCRdb to the mid-2010s). A note on the overall study: In model experiments, template switching captured about one uniquely barcoded TCR beta cDNA molecule for every two T cells. For two donors (one aged 18 to 30 and one aged 80 or older), the study analyzed two additional independent replicas of 1 million unique cDNA reads from the same blood draw. To track age-related changes in TCR beta repertoire diversity, the study relied on deep sequencing normalized with unique cDNA molecular identifiers. Donors were grouped into four age groups: young (average about 15 years), middle-aged (roughly 37), aged (around 60) and long-lived (approximately 78). To avoid experimental bias, donors of different ages were randomly spread across the sequencing lanes.

Remarks on this clonotype: The antigen it binds to is not known. No quality values exist for individual bases; no much larger clone is one base distant.

The germline V gene encodes CDR1 SQVTM and CDR2 ANQGSEA. Trimming accounts for 6 bases at V and 4 bases at J, while the number of junction bases matched to no gene is 6. The CDR3 starts with the cysteine, ends with the phenylalanine, and has 14 residues. Only the CDR3 portion is preserved as DNA: 42 bases, with reading frame beginning at the first base. Beyond this particular receptor, the publication reports: Observed TCR beta diversity per million T cells fell roughly linearly with age, and a significant reduction was already apparent by age roughly 41. Bulk unsorted PBMC profiling prevented conclusive comparison of naive and antigen-experienced compartments. Donor CMV infection status was unknown, potentially confounding age-related changes in expanded clonotypes. Estimates of total diversity based on one million sequenced T cells were considered lower bounds and underestimates. The percentage of naive T cells measured by flow cytometry correlated strongly with observed TCR beta diversity. The long-lived group showed more naive CD4+ T cells, fewer expanded clones and increased TCR diversity than the aged group, suggesting age selection.

Systemically healthy Caucasian individuals from Russia, 39 in total and aged roughly 6 to 95 years, were included as donors. Approximately 11 milliliters of peripheral blood were drawn from each donor into EDTA-treated Vacutainer tubes. Ficoll-Paque density-gradient centrifugation was used to isolate PBMCs, with at least 6.5 million per sample. Total RNA, at least 6 micrograms per sample, was extracted from PBMCs with Trizol reagent. For every donor, flow cytometry on a PBMC aliquot measured the percentage of naive CD45RAhigh/CD27high T cells. The protocol used for the library was 5' RACE. The run used an Illumina HiSeq 2500. A second PCR of roughly 7 to 12 cycles was run with a J-beta primer mix and a sample-barcoded 5' primer. Each TCR beta cDNA molecule received a unique molecular identifier from a template-switch 5' adaptor carrying 12 random nucleotides. Each sample yielded at least 3 million CDR3-containing paired-end reads. All of the RNA was converted into first-strand cDNA using the Mint cDNA synthesis kit, with a TRBC-specific oligonucleotide serving as the primer. All cDNA was treated with uracil-DNA glycosylase and then went through a first 18-cycle PCR with the universal primers M1SS and BC2_uni_R. Per the original workflow: For normalization, 1 million high-quality reads, each with a distinct molecular identifier, were randomly selected from each sample. Instead of being binned into consensus sequences, reads with shared molecular identifiers were discarded. MiTCR, run with a Q25 quality threshold and the strictest error-elimination algorithm, handled CDR3 identification, clonotype clustering and error correction. A nonparametric unseen species model with Euler transformation was used to estimate lower-bound total TCR beta diversity. TCRdb reran the public reads through fastp at Q25 and MiXCR, keeping productive beta chains. Under each unique CDR3 protein, matching rows form one entry showing the most common genes and DNA. These V and J calls originate from TCRdb's pipeline instead of the authors' own analysis. The sample profile shows 1.2 million to 1.5 million distinct CDR3 sequences; 59% of them were found once. 6.5% to 8% of the sample is taken by the ten largest.

The sequence came from a man in his late teens or twenties in good health. What was sequenced was blood. The sequence is built from TRBV29-1 and TRBJ2-2, and 9 junction bases match TRBD2. The DNA reads TGCAGCGTCGATGCTAGCGGGACCACCGGGGAGCTGTTTTTT. Translated, it gives CSVDASGTTGELFF.